The 9 T cell receptor beta chains below all came from one sample that was sequenced in a study of response to subunit inactivated influenza vaccine. TCRdb fed the RT-PCR reads into MiXCR, producing one record per CDR3 protein. The sample holds 500,000 to 650,000 distinct CDR3 sequences; 7.6% are singletons and the top ten take 10% to 15%. The sample in question was PBMCs from blood, obtained around 2 years after vaccination. These receptors all stem from a man aged 50 to 75 who received an inactivated influenza vaccine.

The rearrangement uses TRBV11-3 and TRBJ2-4; no reliable D call. CDR1 and CDR2 from the germline V gene are SGHNT and YENEEA. Between the trimmed V and J ends, which lost 6 bases and 0 bases, there was a span of 12 bases. The CDR3 runs 15 residues. In DNA, the CDR3 is TGTGCCAGCAGACTACTTACGTTAGCCAAAAACATTCAGTACTTC. Protein sequence: CASRLLTLAKNIQYF.

In its sample, this clonotype was seen a few times. The genes are TRBV6-5 and TRBJ2-7; D call uncertain. The CDR3 is made up of 11 amino acids. Germline V lookup: CDR1 MNHEY, CDR2 SVGAGI. Trimming removed 6 bases from V and 3 bases from J, with 6 bases in between. This CDR3 is CASRANYEQYF. The CDR3 DNA follows: TGTGCCAGCAGGGCCAACTACGAGCAGTACTTC.

This clonotype has a handful of counts. CDR3 in amino acids: CASRLVSETQYF. Here the CDR3 DNA reads TGTGCCAGCCGACTAGTTTCAGAGACCCAGTACTTC. This chain uses TRBV6-2 or TRBV6-3 with TRBJ2-5; TRBD2 might be the D (6 bases). This CDR3 comprises 12 residues. Germline V lookup: CDR1 MNHEY, CDR2 SVGEGT. The V end lost 8 bases, the J end lost 4 bases, and 11 bases lay between the germline ends.

The V call is TRBV6-2 or TRBV6-3, the J call TRBJ2-1; TRBD2 aligns across 9 bases. There are 18 residues in the CDR3. Germline V gives CDR1 MNHEY, CDR2 SVGEGT. V dropped 2 bases and J dropped 5; count of bases not matched to a gene: 13. The chain's CDR3 is CASSYGGRASGAHNEQFF. The DNA of the CDR3 is TGTGCCAGCAGTTACGGGGGAAGGGCTAGCGGGGCCCACAATGAGCAGTTCTTC.

V gene TRBV11-2 combines with J gene TRBJ2-7; D possibly uses TRBD1 or TRBD2 (6 bases each). This CDR3 region has 15 residues. The ends were cut back, 1 base at V and 2 bases at J, with 12 bases in the middle. Germline values: CDR1 SGHAT, CDR2 FQNNGV. As DNA, the CDR3 is TGTGCCAGCAGCTTAGCGGGGGCCCCCCCCTACGAGCAGTACTTC. Translated, it gives CASSLAGAPPYEQYF. Full variable domain (missing parts from reference TRBV11-2 and TRBJ2-7): EAGVAQSPRYKIIEKRQSVAFWCNPISGHATLYWYQQILGQGPKLLIQFQNNGVVDDSQLPKDRFSAERLKGVDSTLKIQPAKLEDSAVYLCASSLAGAPPYEQYFGPGTRLTVT.

This clonotype showed up just a few times. The chain links TRBV5-6 to TRBJ2-1; D is uncertain. Germline values: CDR1 SGHDT, CDR2 YYEEEE. Trimming took 3 bases from V and 7 from J, leaving 11 bases between them. The CDR3 is made up of 13 amino acids. CDR3 sequence (DNA): TGTGCCAGCAGCTCTGGGGTGGGGAATGAGCAGTTCTTC. Amino acids: CASSSGVGNEQFF.

V and J are TRBV10-2 and TRBJ2-7; D gene ambiguous. CDR1 is WSHSY and CDR2 is SAAADI in the germline V gene. V gave up 3 bases and J gave up 4 bases, with 19 bases separating them. This CDR3 region has 16 residues. CDR3 sequence reads: CASSDRLGKGSYEQYF. The CDR3 DNA reads as TGCGCCAGCAGTGATCGGTTAGGGAAGGGTTCGTACGAGCAGTACTTC.

This clonotype was seen a handful of times. This sequence joins TRBV11-3 and TRBJ2-4, with 7 bases fitting TRBD1. Germline V lookup: CDR1 SGHNT, CDR2 YENEEA. This CDR3 has 13 amino acids. V was clipped by 5 bases and J by 7 bases; unmatched bases: 5. CDR3 sequence reads: CASSNDRDNIQYF. The CDR3 DNA reads as TGTGCCAGCAGCAACGACAGGGACAACATTCAGTACTTC.

This clonotype came up many times. The V and J genes are TRBV15 and TRBJ2-3; no definite D call. Germline V lookup: CDR1 LNHNV, CDR2 YYDKDF (reference sequence). The CDR3 runs to 15 residues. The V and J ends lost 0 bases and 4 bases respectively, with 11 bases between them. CDR3 DNA sequence: TGTGCCACCAGCAGAGATACTTACGGAGCAGATACGCAGTATTTT. This sequence encodes CATSRDTYGADTQYF.